This T cell receptor (beta chain) was retrieved from a study of T-cell reconstitution after alpha-beta-depleted transplantation in children. Points from the study as a whole: Expanded clones from the graft, numbering several hundred, reportedly supplied alpha-beta T cells about two months after transplant. The high TCRbeta diversity at day 60 in some patients came from surviving recipient T cells and thymic progenitors. T-cell counts and diversity were attributed mostly to newly produced T cells one year after transplant.

On this clonotype: The antigen remains unidentified.

The V end was cut by 7 bases, the J end by 5 bases, with 18 bases between. This CDR3 has 14 residues. In germline, CDR1 is MDHEN, CDR2 SYDVKM. Unique molecular identifiers were used in preparing the TCRbeta library. TCRdb ran MiXCR on the PCR reads and lists one entry per CDR3 protein. Here the sample spans a few hundred thousand distinct CDR3 sequences, roughly 13% being singletons. This material consisted of PBMCs, mostly from graft donor cells, taken 360 days after TCRalphabeta/CD19-depleted stem cell transplant. The rearrangement uses TRBV28 and TRBJ2-7; a possible D gene is TRBD1 (6 bases). The TCR sequence derives from a male patient under 18 who had a stem cell transplant for acute myeloid leukemia, so the T cells may come from the graft donor. The CDR3 region is CASITTGTLNEQYF. The CDR3 DNA sequence: TGTGCCAGCATTACGACCGGGACACTCAACGAGCAGTACTTC.